This T cell receptor beta chain was observed in a study of identical twins. Overall study results and limits: It was possible that invariant MAIT and iNKT cells partly confounded the zero-insertion analyses. Excess sharing between twins was weaker in beta out-of-frame sequences.

A template switching step contributed a universal primer site, while unique molecular identifiers were present in the cDNA. TCRdb used MiXCR to reprocess the 5' RACE reads, holding one entry per CDR3 protein. This table holds 400,000 to 500,000 distinct CDR3 sequences, roughly an eighth found once. This clonotype came up a few times. Antigen unknown. The data were also submitted as part of a second study, on yellow fever vaccine responses in identical twins.

Source material: CD4+ T cells sorted from blood. The clonotype was recovered from a woman under 30 in good health.

This CDR3 reads CSAISGLADYEQYF. The CDR3 nucleotides read TGCAGTGCTATCTCGGGACTAGCGGACTACGAGCAGTACTTC. J is TRBJ2-7 and V is TRBV20-1, with 11 bases matching TRBD2. This CDR3 comprises 14 residues. J gave up 3 bases and V 4 bases, and 5 bases lay outside the gene matches. CDR1 is DFQATT, CDR2 SNEGSKA, per germline (reference sequence).